This TCR beta chain comes out of a study of blood T cell repertoires in COVID-19 (dated by TCRdb to 2019 to 2021). In the study overall: Collaborator samples came from the United States, Italy and Spain and covered acute and convalescent phases of COVID-19. Deeply sampled blood TCRbeta repertoires from subjects exposed to, actively infected with, or recovered from COVID-19 were included in the dataset. Samples came from the ongoing ImmuneRACE study (first 160 participants) plus 1,254 subjects from 6 global collaborators. Sample metadata almost always included a de-identified subject ID, COVID-19 status, age in years and sex. The prospective study material was composed of cDNA or gDNA derived from T cells, B-cell-depleted T cells, or PBMCs. A freely available public database, intended as a resource for researchers studying the immune response to SARS-CoV-2, is where the repertoires were released. Where available, HLA class I and class II types were taken from metadata supplied by the sample provider and were not determined by assay-based typing. Findings and caveats that apply to the study as a whole: The quantity of clinical and demographic metadata differed by source and by participant and was supplied without curation.

Whole blood was collected in K2EDTA tubes by collaborating institutions according to the institutions' own protocols. Collaborator samples were shipped for TCRbeta analysis as frozen whole blood, isolated PBMCs, or DNA extracted from either sample type. The immunoSEQ Assay, a bias-controlled multiplex PCR, was used to amplify TCRbeta CDR3 regions from genomic DNA. The published analysis was carried out like this. The number of nucleated cells in each sample was estimated from the amplification of reference gene primers within the assay. To quantify the absolute abundance of each unique TCRbeta CDR3 rearrangement, sequence reads were collapsed and filtered. For each sample, productive Simpson clonality was calculated by taking the square root of Simpson's diversity index across productive rearrangements. Here the immuneACCESS table is served through TCRdb, limited to in-frame sequences with V and J called. Missing clones are a known gap in these copies; in checked studies unresolved V genes cover under half, and the rest lacks a known reason. That table furnishes V, J and clone size, whereas the DNA furnished D and trimming. The sample table holds roughly 90,000 clones, of which roughly 82% were seen once. Around a quarter of the sample goes to the ten largest clones.

To note about this clone: No antigen is known for it. Base qualities were left out, and no much larger clone turns up one base away.

This sequence was found in a human donor in a cohort sampled during active COVID-19. The sample was peripheral blood.

In nucleotides, the sequence is TGCGCCAGCAGCCATCCAGGTATAGAGGGTACGCAGTATTTT. It codes for CASSHPGIEGTQYF. The rearranged segments are TRBV5-1 and TRBJ2-3; D gene: possibly TRBD2, on 5 matching bases. The junction shows trimming of 4 bases on V and 8 bases on J, plus 17 bases between the germline ends. The CDR3 runs 14 amino acids, cysteine and phenylalanine included. Of the read, only the CDR3 DNA is kept; its 42 bases are in frame from base 1. As encoded in the germline V gene, CDR1 is SGHRS while CDR2 is YFSETQ.